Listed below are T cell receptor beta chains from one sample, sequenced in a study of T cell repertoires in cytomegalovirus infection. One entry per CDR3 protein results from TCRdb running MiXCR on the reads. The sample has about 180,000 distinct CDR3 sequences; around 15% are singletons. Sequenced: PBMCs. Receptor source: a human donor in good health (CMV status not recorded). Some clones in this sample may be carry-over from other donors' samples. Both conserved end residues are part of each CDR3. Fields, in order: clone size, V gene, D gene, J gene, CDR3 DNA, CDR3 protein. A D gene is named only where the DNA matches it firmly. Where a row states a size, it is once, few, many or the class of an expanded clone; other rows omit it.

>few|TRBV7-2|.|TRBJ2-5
TGTGCCAGCAGCTTAGGGACACTTCCACAAGAGACCCAGTACTTC
CASSLGTLPQETQYF
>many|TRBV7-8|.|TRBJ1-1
TGTGCCAGCAGCCAAGGGGACCGAAGGGACACTGAAGCTTTCTTT
CASSQGDRRDTEAFF
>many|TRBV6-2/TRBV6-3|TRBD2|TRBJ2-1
TGTGCCAGCAGTTACTCGACGGGACTAGCGGGGCCTCCTACCTCCTACAATGAGCAGTTCTTC
CASSYSTGLAGPPTSYNEQFF
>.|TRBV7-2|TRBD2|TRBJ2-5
TGTGCCAGCAGCTTTAGCGGGGAGGCAGTGACCCAGTACTTC
CASSFSGEAVTQYF
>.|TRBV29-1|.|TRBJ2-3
TGCAGCGCCGGCGGGCGCGCAGATACGCAGTATTTT
CSAGGRADTQYF
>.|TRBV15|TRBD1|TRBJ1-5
TGTGCCACCAGCAGAGACGGGGACAGGGATCAGCCCCAGCATTTT
CATSRDGDRDQPQHF
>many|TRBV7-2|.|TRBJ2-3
TGTGCCAGCAGCTCTGGGAGAAGAGAGACAGATACGCAGTATTTT
CASSSGRRETDTQYF
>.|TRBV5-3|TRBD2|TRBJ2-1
TGTGCCAGCAGCTTGGGCGGGGGGTCGAGCACCTACAATGAGCAGTTCTTC
CASSLGGGSSTYNEQFF
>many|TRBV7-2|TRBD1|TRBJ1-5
TGTGCCAGCAGCAACAGACAGGGGAATCAGCCCCAGCATTTT
CASSNRQGNQPQHF
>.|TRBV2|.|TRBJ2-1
TGTGCCAGCAGTGAAAGAGGCAGAGACAATGAGCAGTTCTTC
CASSERGRDNEQFF
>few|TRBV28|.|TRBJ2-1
TGTGCCAGCAGTCCTAGGGGACTCATTGAGCAGTTCTTC
CASSPRGLIEQFF
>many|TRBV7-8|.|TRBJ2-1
TGTGCCAGCAGCTTAAACGGGCGGAGATACAATGAGCAGTTCTTC
CASSLNGRRYNEQFF
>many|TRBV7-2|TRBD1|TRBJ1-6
TGTGCCAGCAGCTCCGGACAGGGTGGATCACCCCTCCACTTT
CASSSGQGGSPLHF
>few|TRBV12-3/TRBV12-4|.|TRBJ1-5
TGTGCCAGCAGTATTTATCAGCCCCAGCATTTT
CASSIYQPQHF
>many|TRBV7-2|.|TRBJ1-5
TGTGCCAGCAGCCCCACAAACAGCCAGTATCAGCCCCAGCATTTT
CASSPTNSQYQPQHF
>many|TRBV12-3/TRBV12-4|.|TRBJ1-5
TGTGCCAGCAGTTTCTCCAGGGGAATCGGCAATCAGCCCCAGCATTTT
CASSFSRGIGNQPQHF
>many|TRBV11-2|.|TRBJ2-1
TGTGCCAGCAGGGTTAGCGTTTTCAAGCAGTTCTTC
CASRVSVFKQFF
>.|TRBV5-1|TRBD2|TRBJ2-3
TGCGACAGCAGCGCCCATACGGGACTAGCAACTTTTTTGACGCAGTATTTT
CDSSAHTGLATFLTQYF
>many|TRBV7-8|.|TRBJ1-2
TGTGCCAGCAGCTTAGAAAGGGCCGAGCTCTATGGCTACACCTTC
CASSLERAELYGYTF
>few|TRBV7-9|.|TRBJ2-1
TGTGCCAGCCGCGACACAGCTGGCCGGCGCTACTCCTACAATGAGCAGTTCTTC
CASRDTAGRRYSYNEQFF
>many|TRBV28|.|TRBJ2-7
TGTGCCAGCAGCCCTAGCCGGGCCAGAGGAATCTCCTACGAGCAGTACTTC
CASSPSRARGISYEQYF
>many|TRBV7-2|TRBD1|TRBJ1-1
TGTGCCAGCAGCTTAGGAATCACAGGGGGGAACACTGAAGCTTTCTTT
CASSLGITGGNTEAFF
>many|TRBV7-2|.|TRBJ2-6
TGTGCCAGCAGCTTAGCGAGTCGAATATGGTCTGGGGCCAACGTCCTGACTTTC
CASSLASRIWSGANVLTF
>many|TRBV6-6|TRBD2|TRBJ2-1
TGTGCCAGCAGTTACCTTAGCGGGAGGGCCCACAATGAGCAGTTCTTC
CASSYLSGRAHNEQFF
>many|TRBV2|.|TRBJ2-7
TGTGCCAGCAGTCTCCGGAGACAAGGGGGTTACGAGCAGTACTTC
CASSLRRQGGYEQYF
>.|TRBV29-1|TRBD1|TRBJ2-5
TGCAGCGTGCCCCCGACAGGGGACGAGACCCAGTACTTC
CSVPPTGDETQYF
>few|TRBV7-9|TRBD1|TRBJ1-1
TGTGCCAGCAGCTTAACACCAAGACCTAGGGGGCTGTCTGAAGCTTTCTTT
CASSLTPRPRGLSEAFF
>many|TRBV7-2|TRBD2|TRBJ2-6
TGTGCCAGCACGCGGGGGAGGGGGGCCAACGTCCTGACTTTC
CASTRGRGANVLTF
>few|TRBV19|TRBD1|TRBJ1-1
TGTGCCAGTAGGCCTTCCAGGGGGCCGAACACTGAAGCTTTCTTT
CASRPSRGPNTEAFF
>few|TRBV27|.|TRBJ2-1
TGTGCCAGCAGTTCGACAGAAAATGAGCAGTTCTTC
CASSSTENEQFF
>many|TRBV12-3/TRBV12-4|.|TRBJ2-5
TGTGCCAGCAGTTTTTGGGATGGAGAGACCCAGTACTTC
CASSFWDGETQYF
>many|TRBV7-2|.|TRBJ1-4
TGTGCCAGCAGCCGGGACACCACTAATGAAAAACTGTTTTTT
CASSRDTTNEKLFF
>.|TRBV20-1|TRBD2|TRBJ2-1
TGCAGTGCTAGAGATCAACTAGCGGGGACCCGAGGGCACGATGAGCAGTTCTTC
CSARDQLAGTRGHDEQFF
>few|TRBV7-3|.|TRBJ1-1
TGTGCCAGCAGCTTAAGGGTCCACACTGAAGCTTTCTTT
CASSLRVHTEAFF
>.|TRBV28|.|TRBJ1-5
TGTGCCAGCAGTTTAACCGGGGCTAGCAATCAGCCCCAGCATTTT
CASSLTGASNQPQHF
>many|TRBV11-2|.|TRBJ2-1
TGTGCCAGCAGCTTAGCCAATGAGCAGTTCTTC
CASSLANEQFF
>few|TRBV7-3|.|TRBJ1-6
TGTGCCAGCAGCTTGGGGGACTATAATTCACCCCTCCACTTT
CASSLGDYNSPLHF
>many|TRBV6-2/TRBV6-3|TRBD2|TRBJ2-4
TGTGCCAGCAGTCCAGCGGGAGGCTCCAAAAACATTCAGTACTTC
CASSPAGGSKNIQYF
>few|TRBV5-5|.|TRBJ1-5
TGTGCCAGCAGCTTGTCCGTGGGCCAGCCCCAGCATTTT
CASSLSVGQPQHF
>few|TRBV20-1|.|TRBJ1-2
TGCAGTGCTGATGGGGCAGCGGTCCGAGGGGATGGCTACACCTTC
CSADGAAVRGDGYTF
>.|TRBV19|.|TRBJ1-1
TGTGCCAGTAGTAGAGTTGGGACACCGGACACTGAAGCTTTCTTT
CASSRVGTPDTEAFF
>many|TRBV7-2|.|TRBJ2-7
TGTGCCAGCAGCTTACAGCCCACGTACGAGCAGTACTTC
CASSLQPTYEQYF
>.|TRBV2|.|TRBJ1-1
TGTGCCAGCAGTATTACAGCGGCACGCGGTTTCTTT
CASSITAARGFF
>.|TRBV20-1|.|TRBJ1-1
TGCAGTGCCCTCGGCCAAAAATCGGCTTTCTTT
CSALGQKSAFF
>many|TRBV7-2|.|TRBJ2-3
TGTGCCAGCAGCTTTCGACCAGATACGCAGTATTTT
CASSFRPDTQYF
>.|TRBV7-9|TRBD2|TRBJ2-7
TGTGCCAGCAGCTTAAATCAGCGGGAGTTATCGAGGGAGCAGTACTTC
CASSLNQRELSREQYF
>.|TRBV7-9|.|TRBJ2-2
TGTGCCAGCAGCCCCGCCGCCGGTGATAGCGGGGAGCTGTTTTTT
CASSPAAGDSGELFF
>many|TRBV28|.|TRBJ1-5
TGTGCCAGCACCCTGAGGTGGGACCTCAATCAGCCCCAGCATTTT
CASTLRWDLNQPQHF
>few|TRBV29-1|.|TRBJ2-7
TGCAGCGCGACTCGCGGTAGCTCCTACGAGCAGTACTTC
CSATRGSSYEQYF
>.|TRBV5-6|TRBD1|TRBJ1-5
TGTGCCAGCAGCCGGACAGGGACCTCACGTTCACTCTATAGCAATCAGCCCCAGCATTTT
CASSRTGTSRSLYSNQPQHF
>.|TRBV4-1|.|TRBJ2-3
TGCGCCAGCAGCCAAGTGGGGACGGCGGATACGCAGTATTTT
CASSQVGTADTQYF
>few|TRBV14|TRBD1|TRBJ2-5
TGTGCCAGCAGTCCTCGACAGGGTCTACAAGAGACCCAGTACTTC
CASSPRQGLQETQYF
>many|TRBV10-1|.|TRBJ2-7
TGCGCCAGCAGTGAGTCAGGACGGGGTGAGCAGTACTTC
CASSESGRGEQYF
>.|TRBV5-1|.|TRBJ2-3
TGCGCCAGCAGCGATTTGGGAATTAGCACAGATACGCAGTATTTT
CASSDLGISTDTQYF
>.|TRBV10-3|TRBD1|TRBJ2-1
TGTGCCTCGGACCCGGGACAGGGGAACAATGAGCAGTTCTTC
CASDPGQGNNEQFF
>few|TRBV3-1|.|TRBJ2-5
TGTGCCAGCAGCCAAGAAGGGAGGTTACAAGAGACCCAGTACTTC
CASSQEGRLQETQYF
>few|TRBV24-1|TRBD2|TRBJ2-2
TGTGCCACCAGATCAAAGATGGGACTAGCGGGAGCTGGGGAGCTGTTTTTT
CATRSKMGLAGAGELFF
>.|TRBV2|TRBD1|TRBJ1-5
TGTGCCAGCAGTGGAGGGACAGGGGGAAGGAATCAGCCCCAGCATTTT
CASSGGTGGRNQPQHF
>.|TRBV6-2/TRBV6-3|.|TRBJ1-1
TGTGCCACCCAAAGGGGCGCATCTTCCACTGAAGCTTTCTTT
CATQRGASSTEAFF